These T cell receptor beta chains were read from a single sample in a study of T cells in Graves' hyperthyroidism and ophthalmopathy. TCRdb re-called the multiplex PCR reads through MiXCR, storing one row per CDR3 protein. The sample contains fewer than 900,000 distinct CDR3 sequences, around 20% of which appear only once. Sequencing was performed on blood. All receptors derive from a woman between 50 and 59 years old with Graves' hyperthyroidism that later progressed to Graves' ophthalmopathy. Each CDR3 is given with its conserved first and last residue. D genes are given only for firm matches. Rows give clone size only sometimes, using once, few, many, or a class for an expanded clone.

clone_size | d_call | j_call | v_call | cdr3_aa | cdr3_nt
many | NA | TRBJ1-2 | TRBV12-3/TRBV12-4 | CASRLQLNYGYTF | TGTGCCAGCAGGCTACAACTTAACTATGGCTACACCTTC
many | NA | TRBJ1-2 | TRBV4-1 | CASSQDNSLNYGYTF | TGCGCCAGCAGCCAAGATAACAGCCTTAACTATGGCTACACCTTC
NA | NA | TRBJ2-7 | TRBV15 | CATKSVAGAEEQYF | TGTGCCACGAAGAGCGTGGCGGGGGCGGAAGAGCAGTACTTC
NA | NA | TRBJ1-2 | TRBV11-2 | CASSSRDPYGYTF | TGTGCCAGCAGCTCCAGGGACCCCTATGGCTACACCTTC
many | TRBD1 | TRBJ1-1 | TRBV30 | CAWSGRDRNTEAFF | TGTGCCTGGAGTGGCCGGGACAGAAACACTGAAGCTTTCTTT
NA | NA | TRBJ1-1 | TRBV7-8 | CASSLVVERDTEAFF | TGTGCCAGCAGCTTAGTCGTGGAAAGGGACACTGAAGCTTTCTTT
NA | TRBD2 | TRBJ2-1 | TRBV15 | CATSRSGGSEEQFF | TGTGCCACCAGTAGAAGCGGGGGGTCGGAGGAGCAGTTCTTC
many | NA | TRBJ1-3 | TRBV11-2 | CASSSGPGNTIYF | TGTGCCAGCAGCTCGGGCCCTGGAAACACCATATATTTT
few | NA | TRBJ2-1 | TRBV9 | CASSADLENEQFF | TGTGCCAGCAGCGCCGACCTTGAGAATGAGCAGTTCTTC
many | NA | TRBJ2-5 | TRBV7-3 | CASSSGTQGGETQYF | TGTGCCAGCAGCTCCGGGACCCAAGGGGGAGAGACCCAGTACTTC
many | TRBD1 | TRBJ2-2 | TRBV20-1 | CSARDVDRGNTGELFF | TGCAGTGCTAGAGATGTAGACAGGGGGAACACCGGGGAGCTGTTTTTT
few | NA | TRBJ2-1 | TRBV20-1 | CSGRENNEQFF | TGCAGTGGACGGGAAAACAATGAGCAGTTCTTC
many | NA | TRBJ1-2 | TRBV5-1 | CASSLGPSDYGYTF | TGCGCCAGCAGCTTGGGGCCCAGCGACTATGGCTACACCTTC
few | NA | TRBJ1-4 | TRBV11-2 | CASAWGGESEKLFF | TGTGCCAGCGCATGGGGGGGCGAGTCTGAAAAACTGTTTTTT
NA | NA | TRBJ2-3 | TRBV27 | CASSFYASSPDTQYF | TGTGCCAGCAGTTTTTATGCTAGCAGCCCAGATACGCAGTATTTT
NA | NA | TRBJ1-3 | TRBV6-5 | CASSPDPPGNTIYF | TGTGCCAGCAGTCCGGATCCCCCTGGAAACACCATATATTTT
NA | NA | TRBJ2-2 | TRBV18 | CASSGESGELFF | TGTGCCAGCTCAGGGGAATCCGGGGAGCTGTTTTTT
few | NA | TRBJ1-2 | TRBV5-1 | CASSKDSSYGYTF | TGCGCCAGCAGCAAGGACAGCTCCTATGGCTACACCTTC
few | TRBD1 | TRBJ2-1 | TRBV18 | CASSQSTQGATEQFF | TGTGCCAGCTCACAGTCTACACAGGGGGCGACTGAGCAGTTCTTC
few | NA | TRBJ1-6 | TRBV11-2 | CASSLKETGRGSALHF | TGTGCCAGCAGCTTAAAAGAAACCGGCCGCGGGAGCGCCCTCCACTTT
many | NA | TRBJ1-2 | TRBV11-2 | CASSLDWGSSYGYTF | TGTGCCAGCAGCTTAGATTGGGGCAGCAGCTATGGCTACACCTTC
few | NA | TRBJ2-5 | TRBV12-5 | CASGLEKGERETQYF | TGTGCTAGTGGTTTGGAAAAGGGGGAACGGGAGACCCAGTACTTC
NA | NA | TRBJ2-7 | TRBV6-1 | CATSGDSSYEQYF | TGTGCCACCTCGGGGGACAGCTCCTACGAGCAGTACTTC
many | NA | TRBJ2-5 | TRBV20-1 | CSAKNLGGETQYF | TGCAGTGCCAAAAACCTAGGGGGAGAGACCCAGTACTTC
many | TRBD1 | TRBJ2-7 | TRBV20-1 | CSASASSRDRDYEQYF | TGCAGTGCTAGCGCTTCGTCCCGGGACAGGGACTACGAGCAGTACTTC
NA | NA | TRBJ2-1 | TRBV24-1 | CATSDPQGFSYNEQFF | TGTGCCACCAGTGACCCCCAGGGGTTTTCCTACAATGAGCAGTTCTTC
many | TRBD2 | TRBJ2-1 | TRBV10-3 | CAIRPGTSGGQSSYNEQFF | TGTGCCATCAGGCCGGGGACTAGCGGGGGCCAGAGCTCCTACAATGAGCAGTTCTTC
few | TRBD2 | TRBJ2-2 | TRBV19 | CASSPRLAGGLANTGELFF | TGTGCCAGTAGTCCGAGACTAGCGGGGGGACTCGCGAACACCGGGGAGCTGTTTTTT